The TCR beta chain described here comes from a study of CD8 T cells in ankylosing spondylitis. Study-level findings and limits: Several of the motif variants were reported before in synovial fluid and blood from reactive arthritis. Characteristic of ankylosing spondylitis blood, it appeared, was a TCR beta motif comprising several highly homologous variants.

The sample holds a few counts of this clonotype. The antigen is not known. TCRdb reprocessed the 5' RACE reads with MiXCR, giving one entry per CDR3 protein. The sample has 500,000 to 550,000 distinct CDR3 sequences; roughly 13% are singletons. V lost 2 bases, J lost 2 bases, and 22 bases lay in between. Germline CDR1 is LNHDA and CDR2 is SQIVND (reference sequence). This CDR3 spans 18 amino acids. The sequencing input was blood, either unsorted or a sorted T cell fraction (not recorded which). The genes are TRBV19 and TRBJ2-7; D remains unclear. This clonotype was obtained from a male donor with ankylosing spondylitis. The CDR3 reads CASSISLRTLSTTYEQYF. The DNA of the CDR3 is TGTGCCAGTAGTATAAGCTTGAGGACCCTTAGCACCACCTACGAGCAGTACTTC.